This entry is about one T cell receptor beta chain. Its target is not known. TCRdb re-called the 5' RACE reads and gives one entry per CDR3 protein, without DNA. Here the sample table reports roughly 200,000 distinct CDR3 sequences. This specimen belongs to a study of monozygotic twins with inflammatory bowel disease. Study-level results: No single strong signal or clonotype associated with IBD was supported.

The CDR3 consists of 15 residues. The germline V gene has CDR1 SGHVS and CDR2 FNYEAQ. What was sequenced was blood. The V and J genes are TRBV7-6 and TRBJ2-7; the TCRdb D gene call, TRBD1, has no DNA to confirm it. This TCR derives from a human donor with ulcerative colitis or Crohn's disease, or a healthy co-twin of an affected twin (not recorded which). The CDR3 sequence: CASSLRTGLQDEQYF.